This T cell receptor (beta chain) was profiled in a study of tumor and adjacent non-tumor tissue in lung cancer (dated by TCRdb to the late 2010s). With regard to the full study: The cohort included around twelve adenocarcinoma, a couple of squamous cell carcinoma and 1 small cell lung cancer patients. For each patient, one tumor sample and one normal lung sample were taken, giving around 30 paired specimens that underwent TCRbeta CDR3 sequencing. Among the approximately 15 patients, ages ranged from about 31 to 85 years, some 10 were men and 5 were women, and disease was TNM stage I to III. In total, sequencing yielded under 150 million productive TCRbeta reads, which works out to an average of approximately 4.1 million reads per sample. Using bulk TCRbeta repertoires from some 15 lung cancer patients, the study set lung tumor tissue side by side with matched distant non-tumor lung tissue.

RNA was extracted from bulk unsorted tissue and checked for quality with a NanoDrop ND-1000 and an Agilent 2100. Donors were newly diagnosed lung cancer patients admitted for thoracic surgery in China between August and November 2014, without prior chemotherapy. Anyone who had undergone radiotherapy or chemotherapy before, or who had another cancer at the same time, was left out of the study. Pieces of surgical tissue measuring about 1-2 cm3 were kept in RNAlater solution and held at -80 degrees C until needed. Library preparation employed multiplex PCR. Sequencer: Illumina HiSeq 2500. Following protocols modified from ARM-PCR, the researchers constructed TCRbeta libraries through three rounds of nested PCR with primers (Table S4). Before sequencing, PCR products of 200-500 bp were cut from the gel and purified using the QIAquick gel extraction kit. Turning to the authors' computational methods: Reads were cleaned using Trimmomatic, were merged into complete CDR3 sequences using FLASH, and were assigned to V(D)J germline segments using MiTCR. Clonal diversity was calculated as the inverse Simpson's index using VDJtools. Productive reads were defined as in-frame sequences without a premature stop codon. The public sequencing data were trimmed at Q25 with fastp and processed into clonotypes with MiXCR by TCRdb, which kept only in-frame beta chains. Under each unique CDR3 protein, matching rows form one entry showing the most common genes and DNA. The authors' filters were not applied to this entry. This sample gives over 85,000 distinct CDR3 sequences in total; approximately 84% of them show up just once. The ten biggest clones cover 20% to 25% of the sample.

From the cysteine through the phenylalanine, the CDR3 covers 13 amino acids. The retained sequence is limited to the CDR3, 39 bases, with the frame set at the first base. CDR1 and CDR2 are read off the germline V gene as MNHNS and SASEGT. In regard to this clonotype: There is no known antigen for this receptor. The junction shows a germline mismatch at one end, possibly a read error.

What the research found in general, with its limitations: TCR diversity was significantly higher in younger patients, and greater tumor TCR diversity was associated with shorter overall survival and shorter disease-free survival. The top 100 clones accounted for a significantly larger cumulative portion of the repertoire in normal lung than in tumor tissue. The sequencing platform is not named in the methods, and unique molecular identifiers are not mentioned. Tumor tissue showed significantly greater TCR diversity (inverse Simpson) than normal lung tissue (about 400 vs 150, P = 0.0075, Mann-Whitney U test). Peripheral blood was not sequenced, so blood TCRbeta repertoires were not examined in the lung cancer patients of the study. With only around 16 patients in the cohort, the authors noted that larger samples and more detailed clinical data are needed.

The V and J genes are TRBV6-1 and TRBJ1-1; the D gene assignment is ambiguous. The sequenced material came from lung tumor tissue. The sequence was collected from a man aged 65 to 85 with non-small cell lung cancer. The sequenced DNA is TGTGTCACCAGAAGGAACGAGAACACTGAGGCTTTCTTT. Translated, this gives CVTRRNENTEAFF.